The sample holds one count of the clone carrying this TCR beta chain. Its target is not known. The data belong to a study of shared clonotypes between healthy human individuals. Study outcomes and limitations: The study found roughly 5.3% of naive CD4 clonotypes shared across a few donors.

From CD4+ cells came CD45RA+ naive and CD45RA-negative memory subsets. The data were produced by immunoSEQ multiplex PCR, yet TCRdb's version contains in-frame clones alone and is incomplete. The table lists around 1 million clones, approximately 80% of them singletons. Sequencing was done on a sample of memory CD4+ T cells sorted from blood. Subset specified: CD45RA-negative fraction. The sequence was obtained from a young man in good health.

The CDR3 loop reads CSVDPGTTEQYF. DNA for the CDR3: TGCAGCGTTGATCCCGGGACAACGGAGCAGTACTTC. V usage is TRBV29-1 and J usage is TRBJ2-5; tentatively, D is TRBD1 (6 bases). V was shortened by 3 bases and J by 11 bases, with 16 bases between the two germline ends. Germline V gene data show CDR1 as SQVTM and CDR2 as ANQGSEA. This CDR3 is built from 12 residues.